In its sample, the clone carrying this TCR beta chain was seen once. The antigen is undetermined. The record originates from a study of vaccination effects on CD4 cells after COVID-19. The CDR3 has 17 amino acids. After removal of 4 bases from V and 0 bases from J, the junction contained 8 bases not matched to a gene. Germline assignment: CDR1 MGHRA and CDR2 YSYEKL. Isolating CD4+ T cells followed more than 9 days of culture. Method: immunoSEQ multiplex PCR; TCRdb's copy keeps in-frame clones and lacks some. The sample has approximately 58,000 clones; 65% to 80% are singletons. The chain combines TRBV4-1 with TRBJ2-1; 8 bases map to TRBD1. The sequenced sample was CD4+ T cells from PBMCs cultured without peptide, obtained before COVID-19 vaccination. The TCR was taken from a human donor who received a COVID-19 vaccine. The CDR3 nucleotides read TGCGCCAGCAGCCGTACCAGGGGGCAGAGCTCCTACAATGAGCAGTTCTTC. It codes for CASSRTRGQSSYNEQFF.